Below are 2 T cell receptor beta chains sequenced from a single sample in a study of blood T cell repertoires in COVID-19. Profiled with immunoSEQ multiplex PCR; TCRdb holds only in-frame clones, not every one. The sample holds 57,000 or so clones, around nine tenths seen once. The specimen was peripheral blood. These receptor sequences come from a woman aged 45 to 65 with active or convalescent COVID-19.

The rearrangement uses TRBV6-5 and TRBJ1-1; tentatively, D is TRBD1 (6 bases). This CDR3 is 14 amino acids long. The germline V and J ends were trimmed by 4 bases and 2 bases, with 11 bases remaining between them. CDR1 and CDR2 from the germline V gene are MNHEY and SVGAGI. The CDR3 region is CASSFRTVNTEAFF. The CDR3 nucleotides are TGTGCCAGCAGTTTCAGGACAGTCAACACTGAAGCTTTCTTT.

The chain uses TRBV29-1 and TRBJ2-7; 7 nucleotides agree with TRBD2. CDR1 is SQVTM and CDR2 is ANQGSEA in the germline V gene. The CDR3 length is 14 residues. Losses at the gene ends were 3 bases for V and 3 bases for J; bases not matched to a gene: 8. As DNA, the CDR3 is TGCAGCGTTGATTCGCGGGAGTGGGGCTACGAGCAGTACTTC. Encoded protein: CSVDSREWGYEQYF.